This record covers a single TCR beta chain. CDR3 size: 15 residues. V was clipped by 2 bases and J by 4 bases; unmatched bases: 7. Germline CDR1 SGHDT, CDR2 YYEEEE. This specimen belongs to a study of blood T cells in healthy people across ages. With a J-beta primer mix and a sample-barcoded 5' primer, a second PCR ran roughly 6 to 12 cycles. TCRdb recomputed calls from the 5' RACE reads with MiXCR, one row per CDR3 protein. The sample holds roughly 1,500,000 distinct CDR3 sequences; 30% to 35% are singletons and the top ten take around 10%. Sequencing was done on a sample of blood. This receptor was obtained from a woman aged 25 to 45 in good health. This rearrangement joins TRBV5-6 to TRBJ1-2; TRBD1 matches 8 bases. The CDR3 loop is CASSFRQGTTYGYTF. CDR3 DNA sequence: TGTGCCAGCAGCTTCCGACAGGGGACAACCTATGGCTACACCTTC.